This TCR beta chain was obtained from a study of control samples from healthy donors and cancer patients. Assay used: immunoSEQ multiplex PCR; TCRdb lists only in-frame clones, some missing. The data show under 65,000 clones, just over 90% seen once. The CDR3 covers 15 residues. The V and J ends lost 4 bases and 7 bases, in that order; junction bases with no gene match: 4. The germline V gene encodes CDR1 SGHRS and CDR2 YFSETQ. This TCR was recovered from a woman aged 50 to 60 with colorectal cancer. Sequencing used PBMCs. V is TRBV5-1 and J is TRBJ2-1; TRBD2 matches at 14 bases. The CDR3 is CASSHGLAGGNEQFF. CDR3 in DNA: TGCGCCAGCAGCCACGGACTAGCGGGAGGAAATGAGCAGTTCTTC.